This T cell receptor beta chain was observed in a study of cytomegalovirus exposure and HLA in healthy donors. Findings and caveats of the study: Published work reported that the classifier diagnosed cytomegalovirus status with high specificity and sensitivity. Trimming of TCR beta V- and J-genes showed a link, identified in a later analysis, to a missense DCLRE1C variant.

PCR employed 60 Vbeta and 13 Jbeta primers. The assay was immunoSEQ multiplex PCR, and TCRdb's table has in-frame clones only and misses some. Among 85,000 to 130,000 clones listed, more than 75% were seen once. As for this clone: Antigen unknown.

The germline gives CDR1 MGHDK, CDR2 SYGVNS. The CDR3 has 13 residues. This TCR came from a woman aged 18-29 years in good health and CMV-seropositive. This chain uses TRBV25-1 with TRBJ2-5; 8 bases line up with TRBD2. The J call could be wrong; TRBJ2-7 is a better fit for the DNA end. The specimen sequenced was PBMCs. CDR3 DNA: TGTGCCAGCACCAGCGGGAGAGCGTACGAGCAGTACTTC. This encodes CASTSGRAYEQYF.